The source of this T cell receptor beta chain is a study of shared clonotypes between healthy human individuals. Turning to the study itself: A few men and a couple of women, aged 18 to 49, were donors.

Original processing methods: ImmunoSEQ output lacked quality scores and full-length reads, limiting matched filtering. Only in-frame clones appear in the TCRdb table, and some are missing; sequencing was by immunoSEQ multiplex PCR. V and J calls and clone size follow that table, whereas D and trimming were derived from the DNA. The sample includes more than 550,000 clones, around 70% of them seen just once. V dropped 5 bases and J dropped 9 bases, with 32 bases sitting between them. CDR1 and CDR2 from the germline V gene are LNHDA and SQIVND (reference sequence). The CDR3 covers 19 residues. The TCR sequence derives from a woman aged 30 to 39 in good health. Sequenced sample: memory CD4+ T cells sorted from blood. Subset indicated: CD45RA-negative fraction. V is TRBV19 and J is TRBJ2-1; weak D call: TRBD1 (5 bases). The CDR3 region is CASSDDSYGRHLRIGEQFF. In DNA form, the CDR3 reads TGTGCCAGTAGTGACGACAGCTACGGGCGGCACTTGAGGATCGGTGAGCAGTTCTTC.